Shown below are 17 T cell receptor beta chains from a single sample sequenced in a study of cytomegalovirus exposure and HLA in healthy donors. The PCR contained 60 Vbeta and 13 Jbeta primers. The method was immunoSEQ multiplex PCR; TCRdb's version includes in-frame clones alone and lacks a portion of them. The sample carries approximately 200,000 clones, 70% to 90% recorded once. Sequencing was carried out using PBMCs. The receptor source for this set is a woman aged 50 to 60 in good health and CMV-seronegative.

V gene TRBV5-1 combines with J gene TRBJ1-4; the D gene is possibly TRBD1 (5 bases). The CDR3 totals 11 residues. Germline values: CDR1 SGHRS, CDR2 YFSETQ. V gave up 5 bases and J gave up 7 bases, with 6 bases separating them. The CDR3 region has the DNA TGCGCCAGCAGAAGGGGTGAAAAACTGTTTTTT. Translated, it gives CASRRGEKLFF.

The CDR3 nucleotides read TGTGCCAGCAGCCGCGACAGGAACACTGAAGCTTTCTTT. It is translated as CASSRDRNTEAFF. This chain joins TRBV7-6 and TRBJ1-1, with D maybe TRBD1 (5 bases). Deletions cut 5 bases from V and 1 base from J, with 8 bases between. CDR1 SGHVS and CDR2 FNYEAQ come from the germline V gene. This CDR3 has 13 residues.

The chain is built from TRBV19 and TRBJ2-1; 12 bases are a match to TRBD2. CDR1 and CDR2 from the germline V gene are LNHDA and SQIVND (reference sequence). The V and J ends lost 5 bases and 7 bases, in that order; junction bases with no gene match: 3. This CDR3 is 14 amino acids long. CDR3 coding DNA: TGTGCCAGTAGTTTAACTAGCGGGAGGAATGAGCAGTTCTTC. As protein: CASSLTSGRNEQFF.

This clone was seen once. The V call is TRBV4-2, the J call TRBJ1-2; maybe TRBD1 (5 bases). V was trimmed by 0 bases and J by 8 bases, leaving 19 bases between them. Germline-derived CDR1 and CDR2 are LGHNA and YNFKEQ. The CDR3 spans 16 residues. The DNA for the CDR3 is TGTGCCAGCAGCCAAGAGATATCCACAGGCCCCAAAGGCTACACCTTC. Encoded protein: CASSQEISTGPKGYTF.

This clone occurred once. V gene TRBV27 combines with J gene TRBJ1-5; D is undetermined. The length of the CDR3 is 16 residues. With 5 bases removed from V and 0 bases from J, the gap between germline ends came to 14 bases. Germline loops: CDR1 MNHEY, CDR2 SMNVEV (reference sequence). CDR3 bases: TGTGCCAGCAGTCCAATGACACGGGGTAGCAATCAGCCCCAGCATTTT. Translated: CASSPMTRGSNQPQHF.

The chain is built from TRBV7-2 and TRBJ2-7; 7 bases map to TRBD1. The CDR3 sequence is 15 residues long. CDR1 is SGHTA, CDR2 FQGNSA, per germline. With 4 bases clipped from V and 2 bases from J, the junction kept 8 bases outside the gene matches. The CDR3 region has the DNA TGTGCCAGCAGCTCAACCGACAGGGTGGCCTACGAGCAGTACTTC. This codes for CASSSTDRVAYEQYF.

V usage is TRBV28 and J usage is TRBJ1-5; the D gene is possibly TRBD1 (5 bases). The CDR3 totals 16 residues. Trimming cost V 4 bases and J 7 bases, with 20 bases left between them. Germline lookup yields CDR1 MDHEN and CDR2 SYDVKM. The CDR3 DNA sequence: TGTGCCAGCAGTTCCCCGATGGAGGGGACGTTACAGCCCCAGCATTTT. Protein product: CASSSPMEGTLQPQHF.

The V call is TRBV14, the J call TRBJ2-1; 8 positions match TRBD1. V lost 6 bases, J lost 3 bases, and 7 bases stayed unmatched. CDR1 is SGHDN, CDR2 FVKESK, per germline. The CDR3 has 15 residues. The CDR3 nucleotides read TGTGCCAGCAGTTCCGGGACAGGTAACTACAATGAGCAGTTCTTC. It translates to CASSSGTGNYNEQFF.

V usage is TRBV19 and J usage is TRBJ1-2; D perhaps matches TRBD1 (5 bases). This CDR3 is 13 amino acids long. CDR1 is LNHDA and CDR2 is SQIVND in the germline V gene (reference sequence). V lost 6 bases to trimming and J lost 7 bases, with 15 bases between them. The CDR3 region has the DNA TGTGCCAGTAGAACCCCGGGACTCGCTGGCTACACCTTC. Protein: CASRTPGLAGYTF.

This clone was detected only once. The chain recombines TRBV5-1 with TRBJ2-7; 7 positions agree with TRBD1. Trimming removed 4 bases from V and 1 base from J; junction bases left unmatched: 14. Germline CDR1 and CDR2: SGHRS and YFSETQ. This CDR3 region has 17 residues. As DNA, the CDR3 is TGCGCCAGCAGCCCTACCTCAACAGGGGTCGGGTCCTACGAGCAGTACTTC. It encodes CASSPTSTGVGSYEQYF.

This clone was picked up one time. The chain couples TRBV30 to TRBJ1-6, with D uncertain. CDR1 is GTSNPN and CDR2 is SVGIG in the germline V gene (reference sequence). The CDR3 loop spans 12 amino acids. V lost 3 bases to trimming and J lost 7 bases, with 7 bases between them. The CDR3 loop reads CAWSPRNSPLHF. The CDR3 DNA reads TGTGCCTGGAGCCCCCGGAATTCACCCCTCCACTTT.

The rearrangement links TRBV30 to TRBJ1-2; D perhaps matches TRBD1 (5 bases). V was trimmed by 0 bases and J by 6 bases, leaving 14 bases between them. The germline V gene encodes CDR1 GTSNPN and CDR2 SVGIG (reference sequence). The CDR3 covers 14 residues. CDR3 protein: CAWSVGQRSNGYTF. The CDR3 bases are TGTGCCTGGAGTGTGGGGCAGCGATCGAATGGCTACACCTTC.

This clone was found once. V is TRBV15 and J is TRBJ1-1; no definite D call. Germline V gives CDR1 LNHNV, CDR2 YYDKDF (reference sequence). CDR3 length: 14 amino acids. Trimming left V 2 bases short and J 8 bases short, with 15 bases between. CDR3 bases: TGTGCCACCAGCAGACCTGATGAGGTTAGGGAAGCTTTCTTT. This gives the protein CATSRPDEVREAFF.

The V gene is TRBV6-1, the J gene TRBJ1-6; 9 bases are shared with TRBD1. Trimming cost V 6 bases and J 10 bases; bases outside gene matches: 4. This CDR3 contains 13 residues. The V gene's germline CDR1 is MNHNS and CDR2 SASEGT. This CDR3 reads CASRQGAYSPLHF. CDR3 in DNA: TGTGCCAGCAGACAGGGGGCTTACTCACCCCTCCACTTT.

CDR3 coding DNA: TGTGCCAGCAGTTTATATGGGGGGACTAGGGAAGATACGCAGTATTTT. This translates into CASSLYGGTREDTQYF. The V and J genes are TRBV27 and TRBJ2-3, with 8 bases lining up with TRBD2. Germline trimming cut 1 base from V and 5 bases from J; bases unmatched to any gene: 8. This CDR3 has 16 residues. CDR1 is MNHEY, CDR2 SMNVEV, per germline (reference sequence).

This chain uses TRBV28 with TRBJ2-5; TRBD1 matches at 9 bases. After removal of 5 bases from V and 2 bases from J, the junction contained 9 bases not matched to a gene. The CDR3 runs to 16 residues. Germline CDR1 is MDHEN and CDR2 is SYDVKM. The CDR3 spells CASSPPGQGTQETQYF. For the CDR3, the DNA is TGTGCCAGCAGTCCCCCGGGACAGGGAACACAAGAGACCCAGTACTTC.

The chain recombines TRBV7-9 with TRBJ2-3, with 11 bases matching TRBD2. The trim removed 5 bases at V and 7 bases at J, leaving 8 bases unmatched. Germline CDR1 and CDR2: SEHNR and FQNEAQ (reference sequence). The CDR3 runs to 15 residues. Written as DNA, the CDR3 is TGTGCCAGCAGCAGGACTAGCGGGCTAGGGAATACGCAGTATTTT. This codes for CASSRTSGLGNTQYF.